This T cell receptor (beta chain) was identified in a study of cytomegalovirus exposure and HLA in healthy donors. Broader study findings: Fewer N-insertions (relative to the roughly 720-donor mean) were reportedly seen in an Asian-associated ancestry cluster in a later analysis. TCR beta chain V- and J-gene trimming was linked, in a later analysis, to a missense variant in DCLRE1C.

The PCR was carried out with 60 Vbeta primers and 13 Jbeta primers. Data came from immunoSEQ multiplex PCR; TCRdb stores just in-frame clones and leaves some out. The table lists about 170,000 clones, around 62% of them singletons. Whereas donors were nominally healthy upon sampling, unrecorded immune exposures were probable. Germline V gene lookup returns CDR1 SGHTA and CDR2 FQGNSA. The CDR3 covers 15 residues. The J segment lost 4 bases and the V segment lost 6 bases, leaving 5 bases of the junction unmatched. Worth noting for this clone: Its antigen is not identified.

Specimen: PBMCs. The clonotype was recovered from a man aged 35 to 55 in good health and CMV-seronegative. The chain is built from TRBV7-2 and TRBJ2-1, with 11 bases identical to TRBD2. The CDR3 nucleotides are TGTGCCAGCAGTCAGACTAGCGGGGTATACAATGAGCAGTTCTTC. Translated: CASSQTSGVYNEQFF.